One and the same sample provided the 5 T cell receptor beta chains below, sequenced in a study of T-cell memory formation after mild COVID-19. Via MiXCR, TCRdb re-called the 5' RACE reads, giving one row per CDR3 protein. The sample carries under 150,000 distinct CDR3 sequences, approximately 21% recorded once. The sequenced sample consisted of PBMCs or a T cell subset sorted from them (not recorded which). Receptor source: a man aged 18 to 30 who had mild COVID-19 (a few samples of this study predate the infection). Cell type and time point are not known.

V and J are TRBV4-2 and TRBJ2-1; D is undetermined. The V and J ends lost 0 bases and 6 bases respectively, with 6 bases between them. This CDR3 has 13 residues. Germline V lookup: CDR1 LGHNA, CDR2 YNFKEQ. CDR3: CASSQDQGNEQFF. The CDR3 DNA is TGTGCCAGCAGCCAAGATCAAGGCAATGAGCAGTTCTTC.

V gene TRBV6-1 combines with J gene TRBJ2-7; D perhaps matches TRBD1 (5 bases). CDR3 length: 12 residues. With 7 bases removed from V and 6 bases from J, the gap between germline ends came to 13 bases. Germline loops: CDR1 MNHNS, CDR2 SASEGT. This chain's CDR3 is CASNAGQIEQYV. In nucleotides, the CDR3 is TGTGCCAGCAATGCAGGGCAGATCGAGCAGTACGTC.

The rearrangement joins TRBV5-5 to TRBJ1-5; the D is unclear. The CDR3 length is 12 residues. The germline gives CDR1 SGHKS, CDR2 YYEKEE (reference sequence). V gave up 1 base and J gave up 9 bases, with 8 bases separating them. CDR3 protein: CASSLKTGPQHF. In DNA form, the CDR3 reads TGTGCCAGCAGCTTGAAAACCGGGCCCCAGCATTTT.

The chain recombines TRBV6-2 or TRBV6-3 with TRBJ2-3; possible D gene TRBD1, 6 bases. The CDR3 totals 13 residues. V dropped 5 bases and J dropped 5 bases, with 11 bases sitting between them. Germline V gene lookup returns CDR1 MNHEY and CDR2 SVGEGT. CDR3 in amino acids: CASSIRTEDTQYF. The CDR3 DNA reads as TGTGCCAGCAGTATACGGACAGAAGATACGCAGTATTTT.

The CDR3: CSVEGASQKPDTEAFF. Written as DNA, the CDR3 is TGCAGCGTGGAGGGGGCATCCCAAAAGCCTGACACTGAAGCTTTCTTT. The rearrangement uses TRBV29-1 and TRBJ1-1; TRBD1 matches at 7 bases. The CDR3 has 16 amino acids. CDR1 is SQVTM, CDR2 ANQGSEA, per germline. J gave up 3 bases and V 6 bases, and 16 bases lay outside the gene matches.